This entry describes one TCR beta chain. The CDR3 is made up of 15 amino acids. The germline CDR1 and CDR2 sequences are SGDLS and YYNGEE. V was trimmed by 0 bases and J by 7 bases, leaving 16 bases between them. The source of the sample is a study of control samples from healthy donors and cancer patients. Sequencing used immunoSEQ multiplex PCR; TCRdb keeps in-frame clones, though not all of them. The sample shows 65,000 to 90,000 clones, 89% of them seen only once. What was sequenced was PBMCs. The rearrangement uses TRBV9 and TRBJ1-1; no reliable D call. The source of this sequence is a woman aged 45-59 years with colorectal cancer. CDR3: CASSVGSTYPLEAFF. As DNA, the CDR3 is TGTGCCAGCAGCGTAGGATCCACCTACCCCCTTGAAGCTTTCTTT.